This is a list of T cell receptor beta chains from one sample in a study of blood T cell repertoires in COVID-19. Assay used: immunoSEQ multiplex PCR; TCRdb lists only in-frame clones, some missing. The sample holds tens of thousands of clones, roughly 90% seen once. What was sequenced was peripheral blood. The receptors derive from a man aged 80 or over with acute or convalescent COVID-19. Each CDR3 is given with its conserved first and last residue. Each record gives: J gene, D gene, V gene, CDR3 protein, CDR3 DNA. The D gene is left open where the match is weak.

j_gene: TRBJ2-5; d_gene: NA; v_gene: TRBV29-1; CDR3aa: CSVGLLLQETQYF; CDR3nt: TGCAGCGTCGGACTGTTACTACAAGAGACCCAGTACTTC
j_gene: TRBJ2-2; d_gene: NA; v_gene: TRBV2; CDR3aa: CASRGTTSTGELFF; CDR3nt: TGTGCCAGCAGGGGGACAACGTCCACCGGGGAGCTGTTTTTT
j_gene: TRBJ1-2; d_gene: NA; v_gene: TRBV2; CDR3aa: CASARPRGYTF; CDR3nt: TGTGCCAGCGCCAGGCCAAGGGGCTACACCTTC
j_gene: TRBJ2-7; d_gene: TRBD1; v_gene: TRBV18; CDR3aa: CASSPQGAAYEQYF; CDR3nt: TGTGCCAGCTCACCACAGGGGGCGGCTTACGAGCAGTACTTC
j_gene: TRBJ2-5; d_gene: NA; v_gene: TRBV9; CDR3aa: CASSYREETQYF; CDR3nt: TGTGCCAGCAGCTACAGGGAAGAGACCCAGTACTTC
j_gene: TRBJ1-2; d_gene: NA; v_gene: TRBV5-6; CDR3aa: CASSLDEGPYSGYTF; CDR3nt: TGTGCCAGCAGCTTAGATGAGGGTCCTTATTCTGGCTACACCTTC
j_gene: TRBJ1-5; d_gene: NA; v_gene: TRBV5-8; CDR3aa: CASSLRNSNSNQPQHF; CDR3nt: TGTGCCAGCAGCTTGAGGAACAGCAATAGCAATCAGCCCCAGCATTTT
j_gene: TRBJ2-7; d_gene: NA; v_gene: TRBV6-5; CDR3aa: CASRLRDSTYEQYF; CDR3nt: TGTGCCAGCAGACTCCGGGACTCAACCTACGAGCAGTACTTC
j_gene: TRBJ2-3; d_gene: NA; v_gene: TRBV19; CDR3aa: CASSIPQTDTQYF; CDR3nt: TGTGCCAGTAGTATTCCACAGACAGATACGCAGTATTTT
j_gene: TRBJ2-1; d_gene: NA; v_gene: TRBV21-1; CDR3aa: CASLGRGIEQFF; CDR3nt: TGTGCCAGCCTGGGGAGGGGGATTGAGCAGTTCTTC
j_gene: TRBJ2-5; d_gene: NA; v_gene: TRBV29-1; CDR3aa: CSVGSGGETQYF; CDR3nt: TGCAGCGTTGGGTCAGGAGGAGAGACCCAGTACTTC
j_gene: TRBJ2-7; d_gene: TRBD1; v_gene: TRBV3-1/TRBV3-2; CDR3aa: CASRRQGHLSYEQYF; CDR3nt: TGTGCCAGCAGACGACAGGGCCACCTGTCCTACGAGCAGTACTTC
j_gene: TRBJ1-2; d_gene: NA; v_gene: TRBV5-1; CDR3aa: CASSDGQFYGYTF; CDR3nt: TGCGCCAGCAGCGATGGACAGTTCTATGGCTACACCTTC
j_gene: TRBJ2-7; d_gene: NA; v_gene: TRBV7-8; CDR3aa: CASSIPGSYEQYF; CDR3nt: TGTGCCAGCAGCATCCCCGGGTCCTACGAGCAGTACTTC
j_gene: TRBJ1-3; d_gene: NA; v_gene: TRBV12-3/TRBV12-4; CDR3aa: CASKGGNTIYF; CDR3nt: TGTGCCAGCAAGGGGGGGAACACCATATATTTT
j_gene: TRBJ1-6; d_gene: NA; v_gene: TRBV19; CDR3aa: CASSDTLGRVNSPLHF; CDR3nt: TGTGCCAGTAGTGACACCCTGGGCAGAGTTAATTCACCCCTCCACTTT
j_gene: TRBJ1-5; d_gene: NA; v_gene: TRBV19; CDR3aa: CASRRQAFQGQPQHF; CDR3nt: TGTGCCAGTAGGAGACAGGCATTTCAGGGTCAGCCCCAGCATTTT